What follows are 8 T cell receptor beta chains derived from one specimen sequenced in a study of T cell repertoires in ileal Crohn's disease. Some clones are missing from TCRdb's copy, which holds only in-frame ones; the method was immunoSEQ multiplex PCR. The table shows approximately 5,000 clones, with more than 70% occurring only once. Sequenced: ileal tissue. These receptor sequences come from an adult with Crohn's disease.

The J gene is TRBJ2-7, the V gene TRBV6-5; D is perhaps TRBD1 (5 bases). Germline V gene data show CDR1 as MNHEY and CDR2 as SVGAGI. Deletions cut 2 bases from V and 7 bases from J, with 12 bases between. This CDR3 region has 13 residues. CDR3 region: CASSYTRDGEQYF. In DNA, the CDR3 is TGTGCCAGCAGTTACACCAGGGATGGGGAGCAGTACTTC.

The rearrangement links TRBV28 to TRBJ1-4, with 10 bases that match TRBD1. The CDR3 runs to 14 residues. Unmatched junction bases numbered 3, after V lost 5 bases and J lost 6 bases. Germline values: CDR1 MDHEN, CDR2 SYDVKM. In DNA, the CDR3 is TGTGCCAGCAGTACCGGGACAGGGGATGAAAAACTGTTTTTT. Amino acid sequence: CASSTGTGDEKLFF.

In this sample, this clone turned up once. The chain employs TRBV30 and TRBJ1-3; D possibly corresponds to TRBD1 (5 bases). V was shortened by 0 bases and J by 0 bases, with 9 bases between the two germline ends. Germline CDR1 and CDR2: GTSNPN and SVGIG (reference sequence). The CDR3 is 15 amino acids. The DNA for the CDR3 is TGTGCCTGGAGTGTACCAGGGTACTCTGGAAACACCATATATTTT. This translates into CAWSVPGYSGNTIYF.

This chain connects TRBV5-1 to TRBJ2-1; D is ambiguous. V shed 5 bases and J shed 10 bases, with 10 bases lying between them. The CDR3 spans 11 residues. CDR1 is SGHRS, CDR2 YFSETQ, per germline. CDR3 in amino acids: CASRSSEEQFF. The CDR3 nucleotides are TGCGCCAGCAGAAGTTCGGAGGAGCAGTTCTTC.

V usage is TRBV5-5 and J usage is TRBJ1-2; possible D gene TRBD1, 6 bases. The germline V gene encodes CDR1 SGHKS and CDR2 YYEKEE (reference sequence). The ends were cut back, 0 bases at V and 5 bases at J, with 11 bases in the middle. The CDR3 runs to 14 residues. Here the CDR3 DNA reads TGTGCCAGCAGCTTGGAGAACAGGGAGTATGGCTACACCTTC. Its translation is CASSLENREYGYTF.

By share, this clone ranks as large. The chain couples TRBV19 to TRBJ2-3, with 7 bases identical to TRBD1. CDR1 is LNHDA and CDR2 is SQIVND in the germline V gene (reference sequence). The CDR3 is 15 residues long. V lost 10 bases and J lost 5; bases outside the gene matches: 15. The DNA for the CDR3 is TGTGCCACCGCTCTATTGGGGGCAGGGGGAGATACGCAGTATTTT. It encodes CATALLGAGGDTQYF.

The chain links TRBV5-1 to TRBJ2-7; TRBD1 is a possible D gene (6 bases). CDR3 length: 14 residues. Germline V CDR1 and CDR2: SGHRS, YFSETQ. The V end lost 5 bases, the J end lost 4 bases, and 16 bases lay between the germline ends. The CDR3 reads CASRIGGTSYEQYF. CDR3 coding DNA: TGCGCCAGCAGGATAGGGGGTACAAGTTACGAGCAGTACTTC.

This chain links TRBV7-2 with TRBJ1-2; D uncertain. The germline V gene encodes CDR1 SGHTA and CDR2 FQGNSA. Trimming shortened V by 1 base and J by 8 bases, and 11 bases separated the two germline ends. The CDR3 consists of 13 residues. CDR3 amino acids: CASSLVPEGGYTF. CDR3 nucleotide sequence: TGTGCCAGCAGCTTAGTTCCCGAGGGAGGCTACACCTTC.